A selection of T cell receptor beta chains follows, all from one sample in a study of blood T cell repertoires in COVID-19. TCRdb's copy holds only in-frame clones and misses some; the assay was immunoSEQ multiplex PCR. Of 120,000 or so clones listed, around 87% were seen once; the top ten hold less than 4.5%. What was sequenced was peripheral blood. The receptors were sampled from a woman aged 60 to 75 with acute or convalescent COVID-19. Both conserved end residues are part of each CDR3. D genes are given only for firm matches. The size entry is marked missing in some rows and otherwise reads once, few, many or a size class.

D gene	clone size	J gene	V gene	CDR3 DNA	CDR3 protein
TRBD2	-	TRBJ2-3	TRBV9	TGTGCCAGCAGCGTAGCGATAACTAGCGGGGCGAGCACAGATACGCAGTATTTT	CASSVAITSGASTDTQYF
-	-	TRBJ2-1	TRBV7-9	TGTGCCAGCAGCTTAGATAGAGTACCGAGGGGGGAGCAGTTCTTC	CASSLDRVPRGEQFF
TRBD2	-	TRBJ2-1	TRBV5-1	TGCGCCAGCGGGAGGACTAGAAACAATGAGCAGTTCTTC	CASGRTRNNEQFF
-	-	TRBJ2-4	TRBV6-5	TGTGCCAGCAGTTATTTGGGCCCCAGGGACAAAAACATTCAGTACTTC	CASSYLGPRDKNIQYF
-	-	TRBJ2-7	TRBV5-1	TGCGCCAGCAGCCTGTCGCCCCTATACGAGCAGTACTTC	CASSLSPLYEQYF
TRBD2	-	TRBJ2-2	TRBV14	TGTGCCAGCAGCCAAGCCGGGGGGAAGTGGGAGCTGTTTTTT	CASSQAGGKWELFF
-	few	TRBJ2-2	TRBV10-3	TGTGCCATCAACGGGAACACCGGGGAGCTGTTTTTT	CAINGNTGELFF
TRBD2	few	TRBJ2-2	TRBV9	TGTGCCAGCAGCGTACTAGCGGGGAACACCGGGGAGCTGTTTTTT	CASSVLAGNTGELFF
-	once	TRBJ2-3	TRBV5-4	TGTGCCAGCAGCTTGGACGGAGCCCCCACAGATACGCAGTATTTT	CASSLDGAPTDTQYF
TRBD1	-	TRBJ2-1	TRBV2	TGTGCCAGCAGGCAGGGTCCCGGGACAGGGGGAAAGCAGTTCTTC	CASRQGPGTGGKQFF
TRBD2	-	TRBJ2-1	TRBV5-1	TGCGCCACCCATAGAGAACTAGCGGGAAACAATGAGCAGTTCTTC	CATHRELAGNNEQFF